Following are 3 T cell receptor beta chains from one sample sequenced in a study of PD-L1 blockade in urothelial cancer. Time point meaning: peripheral blood 6 weeks after treatment start. Produced via immunoSEQ multiplex PCR; TCRdb's table is partial and in-frame only. The table shows 40,000 to 55,000 clones, with around 85% occurring only once. Here the sequenced sample was PBMCs, taken around atezolizumab (anti-PD-L1) treatment. The receptors shown here come from a man between 60 and 75 years old with urothelial cancer.

In DNA, the CDR3 is TGTGCCAGCAGTGTCTACAGCGGGGGGTCCACAGATACGCAGTATTTT. This gives the protein CASSVYSGGSTDTQYF. The chain combines TRBV6-4 with TRBJ2-3, with 9 bases fitting TRBD2. Germline CDR1 and CDR2: MRHNA and SNTAGT. The CDR3 spans 16 residues. The ends lost 4 bases at V and 2 bases at J; junction bases unmatched: 7.

The J gene is TRBJ2-1, the V gene TRBV13, with 9 nucleotides matching TRBD2. Trimming cost V 1 base and J 0 bases; bases outside gene matches: 10. CDR3 length equals 19 residues. Germline CDR1 PRHDT, CDR2 FYEKMQ (reference sequence). The CDR3 DNA reads as TGTGCCAGCAGCTTAGACCCAGCGGGGGGATATAGCTCCTACAATGAGCAGTTCTTC. It translates to CASSLDPAGGYSSYNEQFF.

V usage is TRBV27 and J usage is TRBJ1-1; 8 nucleotides align to TRBD1. V lost 6 bases, J lost 0 bases, and 3 bases stayed unmatched. This CDR3 is 14 amino acids long. Germline assignment: CDR1 MNHEY and CDR2 SMNVEV (reference sequence). The chain's CDR3 is CASSRDRLNTEAFF. The CDR3, as DNA: TGTGCCAGCAGCAGGGACAGGCTGAACACTGAAGCTTTCTTT.